The 7 T cell receptor beta chains in this list originate from one sample, sequenced in a study of cytomegalovirus exposure and HLA in healthy donors. Primers for the PCR totalled 60 Vbeta and 13 Jbeta. The repertoire was sequenced with immunoSEQ multiplex PCR; TCRdb's copy has only in-frame clones and lacks some. The sample holds 150,000 to 200,000 clones, 80% seen once. The sample taken for sequencing was PBMCs. All receptors come from a boy aged 10-17 years in good health and CMV-seronegative.

This rearrangement joins TRBV6-5 to TRBJ2-3; D may be TRBD2 (6 bases). Germline CDR1 and CDR2: MNHEY and SVGAGI. V shed 6 bases and J shed 5 bases, with 9 bases lying between them. This CDR3 is built from 12 residues. The CDR3 loop reads CASRTGGDTQYF. CDR3 sequence (DNA): TGTGCCAGCAGGACCGGGGGAGATACGCAGTATTTT.

This chain uses TRBV5-4 with TRBJ2-4, with TRBD2 matching 7 bases. Trimming at V came to 4 bases and at J to 5 bases, leaving 12 bases not matched to a gene. Germline V gene lookup returns CDR1 SGHNT and CDR2 YYREEE (reference sequence). The CDR3 has 16 amino acids. Here the CDR3 reads CASSRQWGGGQNIQYF. The CDR3 DNA is TGTGCCAGCAGCCGTCAGTGGGGGGGAGGGCAAAACATTCAGTACTTC.

CDR3 nucleotide sequence: TGCGCCAGCAAAGATACCGTGAACAGGGGGGGTCTCTACAATGAGCAGTTCTTC. Encoded protein: CASKDTVNRGGLYNEQFF. This sequence joins TRBV5-1 and TRBJ2-1; the D gene is possibly TRBD1 (8 bases). From germline, CDR1 is SGHRS and CDR2 YFSETQ. V was cut by 6 bases and J by 3 bases, with 25 bases left in between. The CDR3 contains 18 residues.

A few counts support this clone. The rearrangement links TRBV6-4 to TRBJ1-1, with TRBD1 matching 10 bases. This CDR3 region has 16 residues. With 6 bases clipped from V and 0 bases from J, the junction kept 7 bases outside the gene matches. CDR1 and CDR2 (germline): MRHNA, SNTAGT. The CDR3 loop reads CASRGGTGAMNTEAFF. The CDR3 DNA reads as TGTGCCAGCAGAGGGGGGACAGGGGCTATGAACACTGAAGCTTTCTTT.

This chain links TRBV5-6 with TRBJ1-5, with 7 positions matching TRBD1. Germline CDR1 SGHDT, CDR2 YYEEEE. This CDR3 comprises 14 residues. V was clipped by 0 bases and J by 6 bases; unmatched bases: 3. The CDR3 protein is CASSLGQGGQPQHF. The DNA for the CDR3 is TGTGCCAGCAGCTTGGGACAGGGAGGTCAGCCCCAGCATTTT.

The chain employs TRBV19 and TRBJ2-1; TRBD2 aligns across 15 bases. V lost 7 bases to trimming and J lost 0 bases; unmatched junction nucleotides: 7. Germline V gene lookup returns CDR1 LNHDA and CDR2 SQIVND (reference sequence). CDR3 length equals 18 residues. The CDR3 loop reads CASISGLAGGSSYNEQFF. The DNA of the CDR3 is TGTGCCAGTATCTCGGGACTAGCGGGGGGCAGCTCCTACAATGAGCAGTTCTTC.

This rearrangement joins TRBV5-1 to TRBJ2-7; D is undetermined. Germline V gives CDR1 SGHRS, CDR2 YFSETQ. The CDR3 runs to 13 residues. V shed 4 bases and J shed 3 bases, with 11 bases lying between them. The CDR3 region is CASSEAGVYEQYF. The CDR3 DNA is TGCGCCAGCAGCGAGGCTGGAGTCTACGAGCAGTACTTC. Based on the CDR3 plus reference TRBV5-1 and TRBJ2-7, the full variable domain is KAGVTQTPRYLIKTRGQQVTLSCSPISGHRSVSWYQQTPGQGLQFLFEYFSETQRNKGNFPGRFSGRQFSNSRSEMNVSTLELGDSALYLCASSEAGVYEQYFGPGTRLTVT.